The source of this T cell receptor (beta chain) is a study of blood T cell repertoires in COVID-19 (dated by TCRdb to 2020 to 2021). For context, the study as a whole: Collaborator samples came from the United States, Italy and Spain and covered acute and convalescent phases of COVID-19. The dataset comprised deeply sampled blood TCRbeta repertoires from subjects exposed to, actively infected with, or recovered from COVID-19. Samples were obtained from the ongoing ImmuneRACE study (first 160 participants) and from approximately 1,200 subjects provided by 6 global collaborators. A de-identified subject ID, COVID-19 status, age in years and sex were almost always included in the sample metadata. HLA class I and class II types, where available, came from metadata supplied by the sample provider rather than from assay-based typing. The prospective study material was composed of cDNA or gDNA derived from T cells, B-cell-depleted T cells, or PBMCs. The repertoires were released in a freely available public database intended as a resource for research on the immune response to SARS-CoV-2. Findings and caveats that apply to the study as a whole: The quantity of clinical and demographic metadata differed by source and by participant and was supplied without curation.

The immunoSEQ Assay, a bias-controlled multiplex PCR, was used to amplify TCRbeta CDR3 regions from genomic DNA. The study's own analysis went as follows. The number of nucleated cells in each sample was estimated by amplification of reference gene primers within the assay. To quantify the absolute abundance of each unique TCRbeta CDR3 rearrangement, sequence reads were collapsed and filtered. For each sample, productive Simpson clonality was calculated as the square root of Simpson's diversity index over productive rearrangements. TCRdb re-hosts the immuneACCESS table, in-frame sequences only. Its copies lack some clones; in the studies checked, an unresolved V gene accounts for under half of them, and the cause for the rest is not known. V, J and clone size are taken as reported in that table, and D and trimming were inferred from the DNA itself. Within this sample are 250,000 to 300,000 clones, with about nine tenths of them counted one time only. The top ten clonotypes cover approximately 10% of the sample.

Of note for this clone: There is no known antigen for this receptor. Base qualities are missing; no much larger clone stands one base away.

At one collaborating source in Seattle, patients were enrolled during active infection and were followed longitudinally through the course of disease. Collaborating institutions collected whole blood in K2EDTA tubes following their own protocols. For TCRbeta analysis, collaborators shipped samples as frozen whole blood, isolated PBMCs, or DNA extracted from either of those sample types. The sequence derives from a woman aged 25-40 years with COVID-19, enrolled during active disease. What was sequenced was peripheral blood.

The DNA is TGTGCCAGTAGCGGGGGTGGGCCTGAGCAGTTCTTC. This codes for CASSGGGPEQFF. The chain employs TRBV19 and TRBJ2-1; the D gene is perhaps TRBD2, on 6 matching bases. In the germline V gene (reference sequence), CDR1 corresponds to LNHDA and CDR2 to SQIVND. CDR3 length: 12 amino acids, cysteine to phenylalanine. Only the CDR3 DNA is retained, 36 bases long and in frame from the first base. V loses 6 bases, J loses 9 bases, and the germline ends lie 12 bases apart.